This T cell receptor beta chain was identified in a study of T cells in Graves' hyperthyroidism and ophthalmopathy. Study-wide background: Sampling of peripheral blood happened at initial diagnosis, prior to any treatment.

RNA transcripts yielded amplified TCR beta CDR3 regions. Carried out on the TCR CDR3, a first-round RT-PCR used the HTBI primer set. MiXCR, applied by TCRdb to the multiplex PCR reads, yields one record per CDR3 protein. The data show around 340,000 distinct CDR3 sequences, more than 11% seen once. The V gene's germline CDR1 is MDHEN and CDR2 SYDVKM. V dropped 8 bases and J dropped 7; count of bases not matched to a gene: 4. CDR3 length: 12 amino acids. There are a few counts of this clonotype. J is TRBJ2-1 and V is TRBV28, with 8 bases lining up with TRBD1. The sequence was collected from a woman aged 30 to 39 with Graves' hyperthyroidism. Sequencing input: blood. In nucleotides, the CDR3 is TGTGCCAGCCAGGGGGCGCGGAATGAGCAGTTCTTC. This translates into CASQGARNEQFF.